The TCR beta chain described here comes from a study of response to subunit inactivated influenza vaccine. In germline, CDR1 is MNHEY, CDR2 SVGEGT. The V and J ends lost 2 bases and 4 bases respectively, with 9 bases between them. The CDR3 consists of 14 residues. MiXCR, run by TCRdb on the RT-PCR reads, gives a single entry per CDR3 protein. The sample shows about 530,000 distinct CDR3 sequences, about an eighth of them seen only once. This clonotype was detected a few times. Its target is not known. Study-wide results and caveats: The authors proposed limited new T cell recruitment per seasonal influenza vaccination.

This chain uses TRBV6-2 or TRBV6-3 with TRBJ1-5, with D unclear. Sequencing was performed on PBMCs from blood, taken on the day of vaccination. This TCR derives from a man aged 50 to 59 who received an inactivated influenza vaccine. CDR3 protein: CASSYMGSNQPQHF. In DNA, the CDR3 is TGTGCCAGCAGTTACATGGGTTCGAATCAGCCCCAGCATTTT.